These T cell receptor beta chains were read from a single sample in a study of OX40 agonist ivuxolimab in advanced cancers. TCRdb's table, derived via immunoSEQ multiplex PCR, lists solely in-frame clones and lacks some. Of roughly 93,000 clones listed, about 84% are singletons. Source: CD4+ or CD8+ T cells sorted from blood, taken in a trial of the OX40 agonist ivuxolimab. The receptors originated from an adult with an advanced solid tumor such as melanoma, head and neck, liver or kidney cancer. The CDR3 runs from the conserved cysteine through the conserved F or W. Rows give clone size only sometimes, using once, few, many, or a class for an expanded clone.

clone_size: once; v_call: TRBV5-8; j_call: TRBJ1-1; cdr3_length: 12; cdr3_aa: CASNSRPTEAFF
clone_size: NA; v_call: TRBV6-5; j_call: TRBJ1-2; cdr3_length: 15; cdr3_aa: CASRMGTAANYGYTF
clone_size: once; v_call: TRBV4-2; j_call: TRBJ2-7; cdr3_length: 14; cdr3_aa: CASSRSGGGYEQYF
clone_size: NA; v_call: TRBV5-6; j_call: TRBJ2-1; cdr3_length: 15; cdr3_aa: CASSTGALGYNEQFF
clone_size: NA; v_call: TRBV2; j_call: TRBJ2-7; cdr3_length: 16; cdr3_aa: CASSVDKTSGSGEQYF
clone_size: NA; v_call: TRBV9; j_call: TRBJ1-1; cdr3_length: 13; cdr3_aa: CASSDGQNTEAFF
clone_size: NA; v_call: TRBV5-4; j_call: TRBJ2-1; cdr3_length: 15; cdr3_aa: CASSLALAGNNEQFF
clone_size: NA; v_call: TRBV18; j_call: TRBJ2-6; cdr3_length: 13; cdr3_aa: CASSADKANVLTF
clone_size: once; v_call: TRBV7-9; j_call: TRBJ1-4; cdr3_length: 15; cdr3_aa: CASSFYREPNEKLFF
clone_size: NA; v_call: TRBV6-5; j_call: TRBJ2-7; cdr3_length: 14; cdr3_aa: CASRQQGLAYEQYF
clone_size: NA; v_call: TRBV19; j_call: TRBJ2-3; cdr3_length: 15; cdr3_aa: CASSIRVVSPDTQYF
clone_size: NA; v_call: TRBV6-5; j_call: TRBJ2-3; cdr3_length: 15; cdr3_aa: CASSYGGGPGDTQYF
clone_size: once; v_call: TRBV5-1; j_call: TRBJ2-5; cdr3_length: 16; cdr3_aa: CASSLGALKYQETQYF
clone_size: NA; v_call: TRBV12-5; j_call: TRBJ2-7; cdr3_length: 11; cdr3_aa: CASGAPYEQYF
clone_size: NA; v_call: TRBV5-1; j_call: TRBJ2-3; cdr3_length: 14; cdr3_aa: CATRTSWGTDTQYF
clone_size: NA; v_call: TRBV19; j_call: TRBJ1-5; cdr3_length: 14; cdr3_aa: CASSIVSGEQPQHF
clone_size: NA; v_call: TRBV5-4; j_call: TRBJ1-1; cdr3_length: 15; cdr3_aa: CASSQQGQPRFQAFF
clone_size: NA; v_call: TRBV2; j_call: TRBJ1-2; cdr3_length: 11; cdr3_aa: CASSEEGGYTF
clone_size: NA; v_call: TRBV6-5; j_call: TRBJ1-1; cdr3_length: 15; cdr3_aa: CASSYSTGGRGEAFF
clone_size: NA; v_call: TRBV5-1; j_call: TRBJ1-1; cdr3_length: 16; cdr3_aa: CASSLNAPGVNTEAFF
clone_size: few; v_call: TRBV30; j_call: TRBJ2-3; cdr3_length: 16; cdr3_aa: CAWSVTGGQVTDTQYF
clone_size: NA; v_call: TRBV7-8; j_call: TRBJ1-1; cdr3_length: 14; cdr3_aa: CASSFTQANTEAFF
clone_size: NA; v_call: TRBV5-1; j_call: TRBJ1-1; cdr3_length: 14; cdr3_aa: CASSFWEDGTEAFF
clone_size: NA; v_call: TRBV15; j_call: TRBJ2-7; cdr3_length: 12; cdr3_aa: CATSRDRSEQYF
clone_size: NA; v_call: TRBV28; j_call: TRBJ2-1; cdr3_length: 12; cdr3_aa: CASSRGEGEQFF
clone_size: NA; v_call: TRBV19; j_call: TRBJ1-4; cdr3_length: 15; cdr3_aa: CASSMSNWGNEKLFF
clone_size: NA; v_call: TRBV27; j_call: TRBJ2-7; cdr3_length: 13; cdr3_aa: CASSFTAGWEQYF
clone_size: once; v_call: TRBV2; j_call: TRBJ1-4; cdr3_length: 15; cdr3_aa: CASSDGVAGDEKLFF
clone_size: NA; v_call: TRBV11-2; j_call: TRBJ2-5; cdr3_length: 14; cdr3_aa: CASSLRRGAETQYF
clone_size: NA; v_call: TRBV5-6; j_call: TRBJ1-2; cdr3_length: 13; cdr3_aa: CASKRGQGFGYTF
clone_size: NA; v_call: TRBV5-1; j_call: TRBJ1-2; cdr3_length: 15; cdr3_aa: CASSLGTDFNYGYTF
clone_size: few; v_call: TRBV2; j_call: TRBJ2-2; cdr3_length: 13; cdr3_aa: CASRDSNTGELFF
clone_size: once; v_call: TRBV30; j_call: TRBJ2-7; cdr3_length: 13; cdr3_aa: CAWSAFGQHEQYF
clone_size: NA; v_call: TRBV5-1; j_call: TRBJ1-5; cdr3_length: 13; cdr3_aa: CASSLDSYTTQHF
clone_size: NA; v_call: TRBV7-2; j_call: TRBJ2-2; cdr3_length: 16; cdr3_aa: CASSPGGTGVTGELFF
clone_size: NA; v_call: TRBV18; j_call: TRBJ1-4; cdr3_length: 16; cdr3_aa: CASSPTADATNEKLFF
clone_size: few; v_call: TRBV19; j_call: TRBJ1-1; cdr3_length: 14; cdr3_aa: CASSIAAGGTEAFF
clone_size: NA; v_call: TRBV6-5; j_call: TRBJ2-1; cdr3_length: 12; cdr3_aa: CASSYTVGEQFF
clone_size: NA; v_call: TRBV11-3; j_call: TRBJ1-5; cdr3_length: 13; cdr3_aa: CASSSLTDLAQHF
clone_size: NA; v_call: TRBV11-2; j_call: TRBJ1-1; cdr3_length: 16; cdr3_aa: CASSLRADRGNTEAFF
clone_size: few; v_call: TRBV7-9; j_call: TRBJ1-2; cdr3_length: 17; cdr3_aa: CASSLGGGPHSFYGYTF
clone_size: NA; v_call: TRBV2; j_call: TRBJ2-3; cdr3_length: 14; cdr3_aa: CARERTRLHNTQYF
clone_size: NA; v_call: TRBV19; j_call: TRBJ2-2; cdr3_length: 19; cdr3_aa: CASSIDWTGARINTGELFF
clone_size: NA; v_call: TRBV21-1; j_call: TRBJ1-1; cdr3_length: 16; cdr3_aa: CASSNGPRPPAPEAFF
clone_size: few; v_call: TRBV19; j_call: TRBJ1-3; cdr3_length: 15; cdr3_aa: CASSIRGTTGNTIYF
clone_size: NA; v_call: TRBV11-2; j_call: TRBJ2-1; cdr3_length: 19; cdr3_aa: CASSLAPGLAGGPSNEQFF
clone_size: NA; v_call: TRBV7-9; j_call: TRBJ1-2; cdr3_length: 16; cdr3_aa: CASSLGAGGFFYGYTF
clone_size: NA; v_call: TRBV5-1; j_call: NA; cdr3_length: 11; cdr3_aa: CASSLGYEQYF